The clone carrying this TCR beta chain has a count of ten or more. Antigen specificity is unknown. TCRdb independently ran MiXCR on the multiplex PCR reads; one entry per CDR3 protein. Here the sample spans roughly 260,000 distinct CDR3 sequences, about 30% being singletons. Samples came from axillary lymph nodes draining the breast cancer. The entry originates in a study of breast tumors, draining lymph nodes, adjacent tissues. General observations from the study: Tumor and nontumor repertoires were significantly more similar in luminal-like than in basal-like breast cancer. Findings are consistent with lymph node origin and intratumoral expansion of most tumor T cells. Tumor T cell lymph node origin was a supported hypothesis, not proven.

The germline V gene encodes CDR1 SGHTA and CDR2 FQGNSA. The CDR3 covers 11 residues. V was cut by 3 bases and J by 7 bases, with 3 bases left in between. The sequenced sample consisted of axillary lymph node tissue. The source of this sequence is a female donor with breast cancer. Some clones in this sample may be carry-over from other donors' samples. V is TRBV7-2 and J is TRBJ2-2; no clear D. This CDR3 reads CASSFYGELFF. As DNA, the CDR3 is TGTGCCAGCAGCTTCTACGGGGAGCTGTTTTTT.